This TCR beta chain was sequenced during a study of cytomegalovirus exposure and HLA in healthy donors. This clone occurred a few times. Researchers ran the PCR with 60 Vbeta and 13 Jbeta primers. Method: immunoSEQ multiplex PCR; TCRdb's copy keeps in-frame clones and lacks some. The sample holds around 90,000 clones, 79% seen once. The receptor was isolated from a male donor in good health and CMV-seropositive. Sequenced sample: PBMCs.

The CDR3 region has the DNA TGCGCCAGCAGCTTGGCCGAGGGAGTTGGAGCTTTCTTT. It yields the protein CASSLAEGVGAFF. The V call is TRBV5-1, the J call TRBJ1-1, with D hard to call. The CDR3 consists of 13 residues. Per the germline V gene, CDR1 is SGHRS and CDR2 is YFSETQ. V lost 0 bases to trimming and J lost 10 bases, with 13 bases between them.